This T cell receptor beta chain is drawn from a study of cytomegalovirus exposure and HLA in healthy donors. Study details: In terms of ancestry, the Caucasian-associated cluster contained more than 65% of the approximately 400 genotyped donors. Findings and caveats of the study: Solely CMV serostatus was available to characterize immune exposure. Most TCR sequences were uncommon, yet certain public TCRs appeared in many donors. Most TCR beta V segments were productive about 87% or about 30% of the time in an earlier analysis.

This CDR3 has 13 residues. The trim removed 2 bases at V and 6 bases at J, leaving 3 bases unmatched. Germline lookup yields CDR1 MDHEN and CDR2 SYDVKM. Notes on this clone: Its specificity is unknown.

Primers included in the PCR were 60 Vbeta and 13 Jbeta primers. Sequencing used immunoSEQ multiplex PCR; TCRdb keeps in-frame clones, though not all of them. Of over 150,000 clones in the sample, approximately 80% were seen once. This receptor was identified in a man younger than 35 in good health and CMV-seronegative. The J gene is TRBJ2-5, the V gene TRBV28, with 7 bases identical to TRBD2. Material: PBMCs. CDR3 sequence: CASSLQLAKTQYF. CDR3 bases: TGTGCCAGCAGTTTACAACTAGCGAAGACCCAGTACTTC.